The sequence of this T cell receptor (beta chain) was determined in a study of blood T cell repertoires in COVID-19 (dated by TCRdb to the early 2020s). Context from the whole study: Collaborator samples came from the United States, Italy and Spain and covered acute and convalescent phases of COVID-19. The prospective study material was composed of cDNA or gDNA derived from T cells, B-cell-depleted T cells, or PBMCs. The dataset comprised deeply sampled blood TCRbeta repertoires from subjects exposed to, actively infected with, or recovered from COVID-19. A freely available public database, intended as a resource for researchers studying the immune response to SARS-CoV-2, is where the repertoires were released. The samples were drawn from two sources: the first 160 participants of the ongoing ImmuneRACE study, and over 1,000 subjects contributed by 6 global collaborators. A de-identified subject ID, COVID-19 status, age in years and sex were almost always included in the sample metadata. Where available, HLA class I and class II types were obtained from metadata supplied by the sample provider rather than from assay-based typing.

As to this clone: This receptor's antigen is unknown. It has no much larger one-base neighbor in the sample; base qualities were not kept.

General study outcomes and caveats: The quantity of clinical and demographic metadata differed by source and by participant and was supplied without curation.

TCRbeta CDR3 regions were amplified from genomic DNA using the immunoSEQ Assay, a bias-controlled multiplex PCR. The original methods were these. Within the assay, amplification of reference gene primers was used to estimate how many nucleated cells each sample contained. Sequence reads were collapsed and filtered to measure the absolute abundance of every unique TCRbeta CDR3 rearrangement. Productive Simpson clonality was computed per sample as the square root of Simpson's diversity index over productive rearrangements. Not all clones reach the TCRdb copy of this immuneACCESS table, which keeps in-frame sequences only. Checked studies attribute under half of the gap to unresolved V genes and leave the rest unexplained. V and J calls and clone size come straight from that table; D and trimming were deduced from the DNA. The sample profile shows approximately 61,000 clones; around 85% of them were found once. Clones ranked in the top ten supply 5.3% of the sample.

Collaborating institutions collected whole blood in K2EDTA tubes following their own protocols. For TCRbeta analysis, collaborators shipped samples as frozen whole blood, isolated PBMCs, or DNA extracted from either of those sample types. This sequence was found in a man in his 70s with acute or convalescent COVID-19. Sequenced material: peripheral blood.

For the CDR3, the sequence is CASSPQSYGYTF. The nucleotides are TGTGCCAGTAGTCCCCAATCCTATGGCTACACCTTC. The V and J segments used are TRBV19 and TRBJ1-2, with the D gene not confidently named. In the germline V gene (reference sequence), CDR1 corresponds to LNHDA and CDR2 to SQIVND. CDR3 length: 12 amino acids, cysteine to phenylalanine. Only the CDR3 portion is preserved as DNA: 36 bases, with reading frame beginning at the first base. V is cut by 5 bases and J by 4 bases, and the space between the germline ends is 8 bases.